Only a few counts were recorded for the clone carrying this TCR beta chain. Antigen specificity is unknown. A read error is possible here, since a much larger clone lies one base away. The CDR3 loop spans 13 amino acids. Germline CDR1 is SQVTM and CDR2 is ANQGSEA. The data are from a study of CD8+CD57+ T cells in acquired aplastic anemia. Across the whole study: Mean yield of DNA from sorted CD4+ and CD8+ cells was 3 to 3.5 ug. Reads per healthy sample averaged around 9.9 million (CD4+) and under 13 million (CD8+).

The TCR beta profiling, which covered VDJ combination and CDR3 sequence, was carried out using genomic DNA as the template. MiXCR was run by TCRdb on the reads, yielding one entry per CDR3 protein. The sample lists about 150,000 distinct CDR3 sequences, less than 45% occurring once. Study results and caveats: Patients had twenty-nine CD8+ CDR3 sequences in common with controls (the shared set).

Sequencing was performed on sorted CD4+, CD8+, or CD8+CD57+ T cells (not recorded which) from PBMCs. The source of this sequence is a human donor in good health, serving as a control. The chain recombines TRBV29-1 with TRBJ2-5; TRBD2 is a possible D gene (5 bases). For the CDR3, the DNA is TGCAGCGTTGAGGTCCGGGGTCAAGAGACCCGGTACTTC. Translation gives CSVEVRGQETRYF.